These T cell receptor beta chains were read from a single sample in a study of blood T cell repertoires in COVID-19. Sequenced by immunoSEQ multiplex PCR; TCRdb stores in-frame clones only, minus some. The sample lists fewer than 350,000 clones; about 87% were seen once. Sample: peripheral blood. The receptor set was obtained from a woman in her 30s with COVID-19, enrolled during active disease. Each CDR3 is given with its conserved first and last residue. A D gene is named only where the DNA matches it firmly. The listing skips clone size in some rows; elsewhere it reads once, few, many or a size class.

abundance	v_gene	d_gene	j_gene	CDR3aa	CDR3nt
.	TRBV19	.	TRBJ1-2	CASTGGYGYTF	TGTGCCAGTACGGGGGGATATGGCTACACCTTC
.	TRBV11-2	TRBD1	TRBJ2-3	CASSLTGVADTQYF	TGTGCCAGCAGCCTCACAGGGGTCGCAGATACGCAGTATTTT
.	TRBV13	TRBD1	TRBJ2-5	CASRLRDRGQETQYF	TGTGCCAGCAGACTCCGGGACAGGGGGCAAGAGACCCAGTACTTC
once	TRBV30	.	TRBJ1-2	CAWSPTPGGYTF	TGTGCCTGGAGCCCGACGCCGGGTGGCTACACCTTC
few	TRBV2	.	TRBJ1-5	CASSGQAYQPQHF	TGTGCCAGCAGTGGACAGGCATATCAGCCCCAGCATTTT
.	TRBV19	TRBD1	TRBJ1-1	CASNDMWTGNTEAFF	TGTGCCAGTAACGATATGTGGACAGGGAACACTGAAGCTTTCTTT
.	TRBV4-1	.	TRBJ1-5	CASSLRSQGFQPQHF	TGCGCCAGCAGCTTACGAAGCCAGGGTTTCCAGCCCCAGCATTTT
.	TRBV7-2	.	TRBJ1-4	CASSSPVYRDTVSNEKLFF	TGTGCCAGCAGCTCTCCGGTTTACCGGGACACCGTTTCTAATGAAAAACTGTTTTTT
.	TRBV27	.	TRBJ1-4	CASSFRVFEKLFF	TGTGCCAGCAGTTTCCGGGTTTTTGAAAAACTGTTTTTT
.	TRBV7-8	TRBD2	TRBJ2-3	CASSARRTSGGMKNHTDTQYF	TGTGCCAGCAGCGCAAGGAGGACTAGCGGGGGGATGAAAAATCACACAGATACGCAGTATTTT
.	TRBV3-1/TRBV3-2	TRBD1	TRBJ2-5	CASSPPPLYPDRGFQETQYF	TGTGCCAGCAGCCCACCCCCCTTATATCCCGACAGGGGTTTCCAAGAGACCCAGTACTTC
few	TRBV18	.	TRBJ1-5	CASSQQGLGQPQHF	TGTGCCAGCTCACAACAGGGCTTGGGTCAGCCCCAGCATTTT
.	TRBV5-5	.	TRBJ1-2	CASSLGWMAGDYGYTF	TGTGCCAGCAGCTTGGGGTGGATGGCAGGGGACTATGGCTACACCTTC
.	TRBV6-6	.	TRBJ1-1	CASNLDSLNTEAFF	TGTGCCAGCAACCTCGACAGTTTGAACACTGAAGCTTTCTTT
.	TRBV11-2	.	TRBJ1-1	CASSPVRGRRGTEAFF	TGTGCCAGCAGCCCGGTGAGGGGCCGGAGGGGCACTGAAGCTTTCTTT
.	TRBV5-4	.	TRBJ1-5	CASSLGGGRNQPQHF	TGTGCCAGCAGCTTGGGGGGGGGAAGGAATCAGCCCCAGCATTTT
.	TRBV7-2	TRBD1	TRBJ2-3	CASSSKRQGAIDTQYF	TGTGCCAGCAGCTCCAAACGACAGGGGGCGATAGATACGCAGTATTTT
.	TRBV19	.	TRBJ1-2	CASSSQDRNTYGYTF	TGTGCCAGTAGTTCACAAGACAGAAATACCTATGGCTACACCTTC
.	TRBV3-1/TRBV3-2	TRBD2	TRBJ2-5	CASSQDFMAAGGDQETQYF	TGTGCCAGCAGCCAAGATTTCATGGCGGCGGGGGGAGACCAAGAGACCCAGTACTTC
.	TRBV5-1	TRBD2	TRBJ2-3	CASSVGTSPTTDTQYF	TGCGCCAGCAGCGTAGGGACTAGCCCAACCACAGATACGCAGTATTTT
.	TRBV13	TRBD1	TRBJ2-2	CASSLSTRDRGFGELFF	TGTGCCAGCAGCTTATCAACTCGGGACAGGGGATTCGGGGAGCTGTTTTTT
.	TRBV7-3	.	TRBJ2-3	CASSLGTSTDTQYF	TGTGCCAGCAGCTTGGGGACTAGCACAGATACGCAGTATTTT
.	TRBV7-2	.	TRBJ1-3	CASSAVMGAGPSGNTIYF	TGTGCCAGCAGCGCGGTGATGGGTGCAGGGCCCTCTGGAAACACCATATATTTT
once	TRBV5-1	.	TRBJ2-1	CASSLLGGPYNEQFF	TGCGCCAGCAGCTTGTTGGGGGGGCCCTACAATGAGCAGTTCTTC